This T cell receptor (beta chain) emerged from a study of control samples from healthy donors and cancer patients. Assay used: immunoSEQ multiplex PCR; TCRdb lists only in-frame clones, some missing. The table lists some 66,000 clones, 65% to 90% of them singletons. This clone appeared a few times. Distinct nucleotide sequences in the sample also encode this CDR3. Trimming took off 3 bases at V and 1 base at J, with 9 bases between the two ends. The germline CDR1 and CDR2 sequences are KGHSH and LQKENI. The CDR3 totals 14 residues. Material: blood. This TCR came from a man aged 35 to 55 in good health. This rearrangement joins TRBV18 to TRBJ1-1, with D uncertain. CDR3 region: CASSPLGRNTEAFF. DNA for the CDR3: TGTGCCAGCTCACCGCTTGGACGGAACACTGAAGCTTTCTTT.